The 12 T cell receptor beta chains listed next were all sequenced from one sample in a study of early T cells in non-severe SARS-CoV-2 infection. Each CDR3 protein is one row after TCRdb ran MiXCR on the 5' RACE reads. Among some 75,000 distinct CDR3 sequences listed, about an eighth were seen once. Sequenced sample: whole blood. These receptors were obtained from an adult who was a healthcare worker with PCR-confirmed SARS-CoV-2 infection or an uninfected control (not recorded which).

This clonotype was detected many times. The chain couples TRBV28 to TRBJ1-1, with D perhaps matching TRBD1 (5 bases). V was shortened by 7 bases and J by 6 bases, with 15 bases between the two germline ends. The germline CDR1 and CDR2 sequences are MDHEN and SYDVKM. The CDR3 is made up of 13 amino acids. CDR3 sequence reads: CASTLQDGPEAFF. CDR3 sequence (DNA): TGTGCCAGCACCCTACAGGATGGCCCTGAAGCTTTCTTT. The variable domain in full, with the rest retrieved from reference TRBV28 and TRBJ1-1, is DVKVTQSSRYLVKRTGEKVFLECVQDMDHENMFWYRQDPGLGLRLIYFSYDVKMKEKGDIPEGYSVSREKKERFSLILESASTNQTSMYLCASTLQDGPEAFFGQGTRLTVV.

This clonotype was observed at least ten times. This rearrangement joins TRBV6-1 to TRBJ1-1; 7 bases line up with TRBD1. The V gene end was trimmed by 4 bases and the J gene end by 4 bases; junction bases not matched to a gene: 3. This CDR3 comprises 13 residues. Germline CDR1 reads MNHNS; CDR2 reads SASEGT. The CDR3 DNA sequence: TGTGCCAGCAGTGCGGGACAGCTCACTGAAGCTTTCTTT. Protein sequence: CASSAGQLTEAFF.

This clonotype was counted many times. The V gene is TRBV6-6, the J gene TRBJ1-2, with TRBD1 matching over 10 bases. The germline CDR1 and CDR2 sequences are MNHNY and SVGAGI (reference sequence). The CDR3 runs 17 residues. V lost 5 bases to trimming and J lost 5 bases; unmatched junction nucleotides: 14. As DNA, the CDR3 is TGTGCCAGCAGTCGGGACAGGGGAGGCGCAACCGGATATGGCTACACCTTC. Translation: CASSRDRGGATGYGYTF.

For the CDR3, the DNA is TGCAGTGCTACGGGGACAGGGGGTTATAATTCACCCCTCCACTTT. This translates into CSATGTGGYNSPLHF. The chain carries TRBV20-1 and TRBJ1-6, with 11 bases aligning to TRBD1. Germline loops: CDR1 DFQATT, CDR2 SNEGSKA (reference sequence). CDR3 length equals 15 residues. The trim removed 4 bases at V and 4 bases at J, leaving 3 bases unmatched.

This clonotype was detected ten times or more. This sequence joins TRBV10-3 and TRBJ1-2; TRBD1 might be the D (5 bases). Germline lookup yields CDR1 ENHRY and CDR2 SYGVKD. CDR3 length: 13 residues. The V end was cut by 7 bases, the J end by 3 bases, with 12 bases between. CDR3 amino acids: CAIKSLTDYGYTF. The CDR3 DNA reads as TGTGCCATCAAAAGTCTGACAGACTATGGCTACACCTTC.

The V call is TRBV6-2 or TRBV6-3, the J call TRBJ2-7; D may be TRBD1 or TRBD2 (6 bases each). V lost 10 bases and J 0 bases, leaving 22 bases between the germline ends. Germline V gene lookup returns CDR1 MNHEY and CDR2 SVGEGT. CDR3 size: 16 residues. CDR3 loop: CATIGYGGSSSYEQYF. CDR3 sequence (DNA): TGTGCCACCATAGGATACGGGGGCTCTTCCTCCTACGAGCAGTACTTC.

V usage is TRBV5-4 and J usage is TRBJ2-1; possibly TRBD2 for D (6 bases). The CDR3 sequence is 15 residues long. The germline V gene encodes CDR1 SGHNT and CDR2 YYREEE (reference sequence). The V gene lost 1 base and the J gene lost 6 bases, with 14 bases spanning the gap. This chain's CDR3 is CASSLRQGLTNEQFF. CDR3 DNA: TGTGCCAGCAGCTTGCGCCAGGGACTCACCAATGAGCAGTTCTTC.

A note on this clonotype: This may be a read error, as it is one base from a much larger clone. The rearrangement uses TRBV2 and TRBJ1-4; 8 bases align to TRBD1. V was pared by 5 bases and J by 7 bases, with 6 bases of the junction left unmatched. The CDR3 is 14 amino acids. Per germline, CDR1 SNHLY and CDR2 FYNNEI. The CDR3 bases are TGTGCCAGCAGTCCGGGCAGGGGGCTTGAAAAACTGTTTTTT. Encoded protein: CASSPGRGLEKLFF.

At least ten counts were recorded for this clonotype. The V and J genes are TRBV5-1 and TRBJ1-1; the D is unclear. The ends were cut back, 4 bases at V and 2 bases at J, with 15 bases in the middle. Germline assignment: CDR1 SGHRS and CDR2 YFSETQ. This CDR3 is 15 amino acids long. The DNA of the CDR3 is TGCGCCAGCAGCCCGTCGACGGCTCCTAACACTGAAGCTTTCTTT. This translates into CASSPSTAPNTEAFF.

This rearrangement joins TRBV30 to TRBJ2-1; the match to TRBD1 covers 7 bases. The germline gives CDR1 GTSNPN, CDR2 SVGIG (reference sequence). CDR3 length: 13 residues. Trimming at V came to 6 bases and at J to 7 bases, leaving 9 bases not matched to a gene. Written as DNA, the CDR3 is TGTGCCTGCCCAGGGGGTCGGATTAATGAGCAGTTCTTC. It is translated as CACPGGRINEQFF. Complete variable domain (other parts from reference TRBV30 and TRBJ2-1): SQTIHQWPATLVQPVGSPLSLECTVEGTSNPNLYWYRQAAGRGLQLLFYSVGIGQISSEVPQNLSASRPQDRQFILSSKKLLLSDSGFYLCACPGGRINEQFFGPGTRLTVL.

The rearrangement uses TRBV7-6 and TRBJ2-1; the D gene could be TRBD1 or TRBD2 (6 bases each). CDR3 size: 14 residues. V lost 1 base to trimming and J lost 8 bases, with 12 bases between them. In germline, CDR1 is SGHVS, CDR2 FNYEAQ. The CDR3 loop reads CASSLGRGAHEQFF. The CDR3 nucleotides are TGTGCCAGCAGCTTAGGGAGGGGGGCCCATGAGCAGTTCTTC.

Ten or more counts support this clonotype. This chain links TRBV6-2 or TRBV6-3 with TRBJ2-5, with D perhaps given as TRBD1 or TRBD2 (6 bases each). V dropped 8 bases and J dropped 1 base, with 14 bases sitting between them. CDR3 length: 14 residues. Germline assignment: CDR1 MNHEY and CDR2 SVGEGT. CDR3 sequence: CASGDRRGQETQYF. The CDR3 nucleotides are TGTGCCAGCGGCGACAGGAGGGGCCAAGAGACCCAGTACTTC.